Listed here is a single T cell receptor (beta chain). This sample is part of a study of Ad26.COV2.S vaccination and SARS-CoV-2 variants. At the level of the study: The study gave Ad26.COV2.S intramuscularly, once or twice 56 days apart.

Stated treatment: some 20 received Ad26.COV2.S at low or high dose, single or two shots; 5 received placebo; per-sample allocation not given. Following the first vaccine or placebo injection, samples were taken on day 63. This vaccine is an Ad26 vector that expresses the Wuhan-strain SARS-CoV-2 spike. Germline values: CDR1 LNHDA, CDR2 SQIVND (reference sequence). The CDR3 is made up of 14 amino acids. V was clipped by 3 bases and J by 2 bases, with 9 bases between them. TCRdb keeps only in-frame clones here, not all; method: immunoSEQ multiplex PCR. The sample records roughly 420,000 clones, approximately 89% being singletons.

This clonotype was obtained from a person aged 18 to 59 who received the Ad26.COV2.S COVID-19 vaccine or a placebo. This material consisted of peripheral blood, taken in a trial of Ad26.COV2.S vaccine versus placebo. The rearrangement joins TRBV19 to TRBJ2-3; TRBD1 is a possible D gene (5 bases). CDR3 DNA sequence: TGTGCCAGTAGTATTTCGACAGCCACAGATACGCAGTATTTT. Amino acid sequence: CASSISTATDTQYF.